A selection of T cell receptor beta chains follows, all from one sample in a study of CXCR3-negative and CXCR3-positive naive CD8 T cells. Reprocessing the 5' RACE reads, TCRdb reports a single entry for every CDR3 protein and omits DNA. The repertoire table contains about 40,000 distinct CDR3 sequences. Sequenced material: naive CXCR3- CD8+ T cells from blood. These receptor sequences come from a human donor in good health. Some clones in this sample may be carry-over from other donors' samples. The CDR3 runs from the conserved cysteine through the conserved F or W. Where a row states a size, it is once, few, many or the class of an expanded clone; other rows omit it.

v_gene: TRBV18
j_gene: TRBJ2-1
abundance: -
CDR3aa: CASSPPLSSWGLAGNEQFF

v_gene: TRBV7-2
j_gene: TRBJ2-1
abundance: -
CDR3aa: CASSLRPSSDFYNEQFF

v_gene: TRBV20-1
j_gene: TRBJ2-5
abundance: -
CDR3aa: CSARVSGAIRETQYF

v_gene: TRBV7-9
j_gene: TRBJ2-2
abundance: large
CDR3aa: CASSPTQGGNTGELFF

v_gene: TRBV11-2
j_gene: TRBJ2-3
abundance: -
CDR3aa: CASTLLAGGLDTQYF

v_gene: TRBV6-5
j_gene: TRBJ1-2
abundance: -
CDR3aa: CASSQFGGGAYDGYTF

v_gene: TRBV6-4
j_gene: TRBJ2-2
abundance: -
CDR3aa: CASSDVGGAGELFF

v_gene: TRBV5-4
j_gene: TRBJ2-5
abundance: -
CDR3aa: CASSLGVETQYF

v_gene: TRBV11-3
j_gene: TRBJ2-1
abundance: -
CDR3aa: CASRGQGSSYNEQFF

v_gene: TRBV2
j_gene: TRBJ2-7
abundance: -
CDR3aa: CASSGDGENEQYF

v_gene: TRBV28
j_gene: TRBJ2-1
abundance: -
CDR3aa: CASSLEQVNEQFF

v_gene: TRBV6-6
j_gene: TRBJ2-7
abundance: -
CDR3aa: CASSYSKTGSSYEQYF

v_gene: TRBV5-1
j_gene: TRBJ2-1
abundance: -
CDR3aa: CASSLELAGYYNEQFF

v_gene: TRBV11-2
j_gene: TRBJ1-2
abundance: -
CDR3aa: CASSLGLIGYTF

v_gene: TRBV5-1
j_gene: TRBJ2-2
abundance: -
CDR3aa: CASSQGTVTGELFF

v_gene: TRBV3-1
j_gene: TRBJ2-3
abundance: -
CDR3aa: CASSQSAGSTDMQYF

v_gene: TRBV29-1
j_gene: TRBJ2-2
abundance: -
CDR3aa: CSVERQDRANTGELFF

v_gene: TRBV12-3/TRBV12-4
j_gene: TRBJ2-7
abundance: -
CDR3aa: CASSLSPGHEQYF

v_gene: TRBV4-2
j_gene: TRBJ2-3
abundance: -
CDR3aa: CASSPTAGGAPPDTQYF

v_gene: TRBV29-1
j_gene: TRBJ1-3
abundance: -
CDR3aa: CSVEVIGEGNTIYF

v_gene: TRBV6-2/TRBV6-3
j_gene: TRBJ1-2
abundance: -
CDR3aa: CASSRDSNYGYTF

v_gene: TRBV29-1
j_gene: TRBJ1-2
abundance: -
CDR3aa: CSVAVQGLYGYTF

v_gene: TRBV20-1
j_gene: TRBJ2-7
abundance: -
CDR3aa: CSATKTGSYEQYF

v_gene: TRBV29-1
j_gene: TRBJ1-1
abundance: -
CDR3aa: CSTWTESTEAFF

v_gene: TRBV7-2
j_gene: TRBJ2-2
abundance: -
CDR3aa: CASSYRGAGELFF

v_gene: TRBV12-3/TRBV12-4
j_gene: TRBJ2-7
abundance: -
CDR3aa: CASSLVRGKGYEQYF

v_gene: TRBV20-1
j_gene: TRBJ2-3
abundance: -
CDR3aa: CSARDLGADTQYF

v_gene: TRBV20-1
j_gene: TRBJ2-2
abundance: -
CDR3aa: CSAWEPAFTGELFF

v_gene: TRBV6-5
j_gene: TRBJ1-5
abundance: -
CDR3aa: CASSPLGVGNQPQHF

v_gene: TRBV29-1
j_gene: TRBJ2-1
abundance: -
CDR3aa: CSVDRGDYNEQFF

v_gene: TRBV12-3/TRBV12-4
j_gene: TRBJ2-1
abundance: -
CDR3aa: CASSFRGVEQFF

v_gene: TRBV23-1
j_gene: TRBJ2-1
abundance: -
CDR3aa: CASRKKTRDRGSNEQFF

v_gene: TRBV9
j_gene: TRBJ2-1
abundance: -
CDR3aa: CASSEGRGFRSYNEQFF

v_gene: TRBV29-1
j_gene: TRBJ1-1
abundance: -
CDR3aa: CSVPRGTEAFF

v_gene: TRBV20-1
j_gene: TRBJ1-1
abundance: -
CDR3aa: CSAREQPGGEMNTEAFF

v_gene: TRBV5-1
j_gene: TRBJ2-7
abundance: -
CDR3aa: CASSLWTGDYEQYF

v_gene: TRBV7-9
j_gene: TRBJ2-7
abundance: -
CDR3aa: CASSPRQTNEQYF

v_gene: TRBV19
j_gene: TRBJ2-7
abundance: -
CDR3aa: CASSTSTGAHEQYF

v_gene: TRBV6-5
j_gene: TRBJ2-7
abundance: -
CDR3aa: CASSYEGSSYEQYF

v_gene: TRBV29-1
j_gene: TRBJ2-1
abundance: -
CDR3aa: CSALLPSGGNEQFF

v_gene: TRBV7-9
j_gene: TRBJ1-4
abundance: -
CDR3aa: CASSPRRGTNEKLFF

v_gene: TRBV6-5
j_gene: TRBJ2-5
abundance: -
CDR3aa: CASSYSLGGGLIETQYF

v_gene: TRBV6-6
j_gene: TRBJ2-3
abundance: -
CDR3aa: CASSYSGGQRDTQYF

v_gene: TRBV4-3
j_gene: TRBJ2-7
abundance: -
CDR3aa: CASSQVAGATYEQYF

v_gene: TRBV20-1
j_gene: TRBJ2-5
abundance: -
CDR3aa: CSAVSKTEILQETQYF

v_gene: TRBV12-3/TRBV12-4
j_gene: TRBJ2-7
abundance: -
CDR3aa: CASSSSPGTGNDGGSNVWYEQYF